Presented here are 13 T cell receptor beta chains from one specimen sequenced in a study of tissue T cells after allogeneic stem cell transplantation. Data came from immunoSEQ multiplex PCR; TCRdb stores just in-frame clones and leaves some out. The data contain some 9,300 clones, 36% of them singletons. As for time point: mouse harvest day 14 after allogeneic transplant. Each mouse received 10^7 T-cell-depleted marrow cells plus 10^6 splenic CD5+ T cells by tail vein. The sample comprised skin. The receptors stem from a female BALB/c mouse given C57BL/6 T cells with graft-versus-host disease after an allogeneic hematopoietic cell transplant.

This clone was counted between two and nine times. Gene names refer to mouse genes. The read finishes 1 residue shy of the CDR3 end, and the germline J gene is used to complete it. J is TRBJ2-1 and V is TRBV31; 8 bases are shared with TRBD2. Germline V gene lookup returns CDR1 GKSSPN and CDR2 SITVG. There are 15 residues in the CDR3. The V segment lost 0 bases and the J segment 6 bases; nucleotides outside the gene matches: 7. CDR3 DNA, as far as it was read: TGTGCCTGGAGTCTAAGGGGGGGGGCGAGTGCTGAGCAGTTC. Encoded protein: CAWSLRGGASAEQF. The full CDR3 reads CAWSLRGGASAEQFF.

This clone is medium-sized. Mouse gene names and germline throughout. Read coverage stops 1 residue before the CDR3 terminus; the germline J gene supplies the remainder. The rearrangement links TRBV2 to TRBJ2-7; a possible D gene is TRBD1 (5 bases). Per the germline V gene, CDR1 is LGHNA and CDR2 is YSYQKL. CDR3 length: 12 residues. Trimming took off 4 bases at V and 7 bases at J, with 11 bases between the two ends. The part of the CDR3 DNA that was read is TGTGCCAGCAGCCGCTCAGGGAGCGAACAGTAC. Protein product: CASSRSGSEQY. The entire CDR3 reads CASSRSGSEQYF.

Turning to this clone: Any gene name here is a mouse gene name. The read terminates 1 residue before the CDR3 end, so the remaining end is supplied by the germline J gene. J is TRBJ2-7 and V is TRBV3, with TRBD1 matching over 9 bases. This CDR3 is 14 amino acids long. Germline values: CDR1 SNHLY, CDR2 FYNGKV (reference sequence). V was clipped by 1 base and J by 4 bases; unmatched bases: 2. CDR3 amino acids: CASSLGTGVYEQYF. The sequenced CDR3 bases are TGTGCCAGCAGCTTAGGGACAGGGGTTTATGAACAGTAC.

Worth noting for this clone: These gene names are mouse names. The CDR3 end lies 1 residue beyond the end of the read and is filled in from the germline J gene. The chain couples TRBV3 to TRBJ2-7; 10 nucleotides align to TRBD2. The CDR3 sequence is 12 residues long. The germline V gene has CDR1 SNHLY and CDR2 FYNGKV (reference sequence). J gave up 9 bases and V 5 bases, and 4 bases lay outside the gene matches. CDR3: CASSPLGGPQYF. The part of the CDR3 DNA that was read is TGTGCCAGCAGCCCTCTGGGGGGGCCACAGTAC.

This clone was seen a few times. Gene names refer to mouse genes. The read ends 1 residue before the CDR3 terminus; that terminus is restored from the germline J gene. The chain is built from TRBV5 and TRBJ2-7; the match to TRBD1 covers 8 bases. The CDR3 has 13 amino acids. Per germline, CDR1 LGHNA and CDR2 YNLKQL (reference sequence). Losses at the gene ends were 0 bases for V and 7 bases for J; bases not matched to a gene: 2. The sequenced part of the CDR3 DNA is TGTGCCAGCAGCCAAGACAGGGGGCAGGAACAGTAC. Its translation: CASSQDRGQEQY. The full CDR3 sequence reads CASSQDRGQEQYF.

As concerns this clone: The gene names here belong to mouse. The read comes to an end 1 residue before the CDR3 does, leaving the germline J gene to fill in the end. The chain couples TRBV26 to TRBJ2-7; 7 bases agree with TRBD2. V lost 0 bases, J lost 6 bases, and 5 bases stayed unmatched. Germline assignment: CDR1 KGHPV and CDR2 FQNQEV (reference sequence). This CDR3 spans 14 amino acids. The CDR3 DNA, read in part, is TGTGCCAGCAGTCTGTCCTGGGGGTGGGGTGAACAGTAC. This gives the protein CASSLSWGWGEQY. The entire CDR3 reads CASSLSWGWGEQYF.

By sample share, this clone is medium-sized. Any gene name here is a mouse gene name. The CDR3 end falls 1 residue outside the read, so it is completed with the germline J gene. The V gene is TRBV16, the J gene TRBJ2-7; 11 nucleotides align to TRBD2. Germline V gives CDR1 SGHSA, CDR2 FRNQAP. V dropped 1 base and J dropped 4; count of bases not matched to a gene: 0. The CDR3 contains 14 residues. CDR3 protein: CASSLGDWGYEQYF. Partial CDR3 DNA: TGTGCAAGCAGCTTAGGGGACTGGGGGTATGAACAGTAC. The variable domain in full, completed from reference TRBV16 and TRBJ2-7, reads NAGVIQTPRHKVTGKGQEATLWCEPISGHSAVFWYRQTIVQGLEFLTYFRNQAPIDDSGMPKERFSAQMPNQSHSTLKIQSTQPQDSAVYLCASSLGDWGYEQYFGPGTRLTVL.

Remarks on this clone: Genes here carry mouse names. The CDR3 is cut off 1 residue early in the read; its end comes from the germline J gene. The chain employs TRBV3 and TRBJ1-1; D is possibly TRBD1 (6 bases). Germline CDR1 SNHLY, CDR2 FYNGKV (reference sequence). The CDR3 runs 14 residues. V was cut by 3 bases and J by 0 bases, with 8 bases left in between. The CDR3 sequence: CASSFGTSNTEVFF. Partial CDR3 DNA: TGTGCCAGCAGCTTCGGGACATCAAACACAGAAGTCTTC.

About this clone itself: Mouse gene names apply. The read is 1 residue too short to cover the CDR3 end, so that end is filled in from the germline J gene. This sequence joins TRBV15 and TRBJ2-3; the D is unclear. The CDR3 consists of 13 residues. Germline lookup yields CDR1 SGHND and CDR2 FRSKSL. V was clipped by 2 bases and J by 1 base, with 4 bases between them. CDR3 bases read: TGTGCCAGCAGTTTACAGGGTGCAGAAACGCTGTAT. Translated: CASSLQGAETLY. The entire CDR3 protein reads CASSLQGAETLYF.

Points on this clone: Mouse germline and gene names are used. The CDR3 is cut off 1 residue early in the read; its end comes from the germline J gene. This same CDR3 is encoded by further DNA sequences in the sample. The chain couples TRBV26 to TRBJ2-7; D remains unclear. Germline CDR1 is KGHPV and CDR2 is FQNQEV (reference sequence). V gave up 4 bases and J gave up 4 bases, with 2 bases separating them. This CDR3 spans 10 amino acids. The part of the CDR3 DNA that was read is TGTGCCAGCAGTCGTTATGAACAGTAC. Translated, it gives CASSRYEQY. The full CDR3 protein is CASSRYEQYF.

About this clone itself: Gene names refer to mouse genes. The read ends 1 residue early relative to the CDR3; the germline J gene fills the gap. The V and J genes are TRBV3 and TRBJ2-3; the match to TRBD2 covers 9 bases. Germline V gives CDR1 SNHLY, CDR2 FYNGKV (reference sequence). Trimming at V came to 6 bases and at J to 2 bases, leaving 3 bases not matched to a gene. CDR3 length: 14 amino acids. CDR3 loop: CASRRDWAAETLYF. The covered CDR3 bases are TGTGCCAGCAGGAGGGACTGGGCTGCAGAAACGCTGTAT.

This clone was counted a single time. Gene labels here are mouse ones. The read stops 1 residue short of the end of the CDR3; the missing end is completed from the germline J gene. The genes are TRBV26 and TRBJ1-1; tentatively, D is TRBD1 (6 bases). The V end lost 6 bases, the J end lost 0 bases, and 8 bases lay between the germline ends. This CDR3 comprises 13 residues. Germline assignment: CDR1 KGHPV and CDR2 FQNQEV (reference sequence). The CDR3 bases that were read are TGTGCCAGCAGGGGACAAGCAAACACAGAAGTCTTC. Residues: CASRGQANTEVF. The entire CDR3 sequence reads CASRGQANTEVFF.

Regarding this clone: Genes here carry mouse names. From the germline J gene comes the end of the CDR3, since the read stops 1 residue before it. The genes are TRBV13-2 and TRBJ1-5, with D possibly TRBD1 on 5 matching bases. Between the trimmed V and J ends, which lost 3 bases and 1 base, there was a span of 5 bases. CDR1 NNHNN and CDR2 SYGAGS come from the germline V gene (reference sequence). CDR3 length: 13 amino acids. The CDR3 sequence: CASGGDNNQAPLF. The covered CDR3 bases are TGTGCCAGCGGTGGGGACAACAACCAGGCTCCGCTT.